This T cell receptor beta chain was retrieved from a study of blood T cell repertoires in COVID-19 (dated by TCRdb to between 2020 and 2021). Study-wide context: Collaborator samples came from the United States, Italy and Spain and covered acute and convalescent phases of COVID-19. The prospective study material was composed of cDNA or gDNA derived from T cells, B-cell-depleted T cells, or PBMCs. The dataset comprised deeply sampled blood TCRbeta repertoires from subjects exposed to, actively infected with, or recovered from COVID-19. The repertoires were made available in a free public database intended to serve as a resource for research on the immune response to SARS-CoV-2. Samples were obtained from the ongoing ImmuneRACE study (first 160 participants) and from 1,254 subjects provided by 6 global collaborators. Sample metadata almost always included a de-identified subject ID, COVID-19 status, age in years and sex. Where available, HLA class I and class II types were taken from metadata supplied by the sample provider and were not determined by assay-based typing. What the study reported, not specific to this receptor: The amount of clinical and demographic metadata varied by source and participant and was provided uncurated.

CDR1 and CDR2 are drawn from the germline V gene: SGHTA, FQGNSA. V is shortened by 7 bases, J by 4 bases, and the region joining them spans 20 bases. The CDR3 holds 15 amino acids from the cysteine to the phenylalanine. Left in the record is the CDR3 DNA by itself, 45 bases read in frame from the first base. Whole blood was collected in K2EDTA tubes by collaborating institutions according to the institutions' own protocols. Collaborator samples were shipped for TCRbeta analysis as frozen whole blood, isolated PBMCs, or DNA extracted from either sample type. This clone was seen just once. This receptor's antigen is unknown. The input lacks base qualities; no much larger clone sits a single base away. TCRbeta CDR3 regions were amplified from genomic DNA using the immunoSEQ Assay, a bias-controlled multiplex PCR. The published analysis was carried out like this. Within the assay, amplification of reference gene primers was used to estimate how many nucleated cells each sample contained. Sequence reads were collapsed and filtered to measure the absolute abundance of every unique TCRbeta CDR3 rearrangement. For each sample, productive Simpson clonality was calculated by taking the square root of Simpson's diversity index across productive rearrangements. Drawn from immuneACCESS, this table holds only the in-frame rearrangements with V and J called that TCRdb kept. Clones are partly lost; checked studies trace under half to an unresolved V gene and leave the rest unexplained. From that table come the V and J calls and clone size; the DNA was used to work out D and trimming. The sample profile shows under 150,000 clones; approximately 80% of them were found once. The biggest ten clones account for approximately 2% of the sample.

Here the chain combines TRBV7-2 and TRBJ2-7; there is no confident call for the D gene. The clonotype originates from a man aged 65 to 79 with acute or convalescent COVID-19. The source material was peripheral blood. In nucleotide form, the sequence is TGTGCCAGCACCGTGCCGGGTCTAAGTCAATACGAGCAGTACTTC. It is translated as CASTVPGLSQYEQYF.